The 20 T cell receptor beta chains presented below share a single source sample, sequenced in a study of follicular helper T cells after annual influenza vaccination. Time point described: 2014-2015 season, pre-vaccination. Data came from immunoSEQ multiplex PCR; TCRdb stores just in-frame clones and leaves some out. In the table there are about 8,700 clones, 80% of which are singletons. Sequencing used CXCR5+ CD38- circulating T follicular helper cells from blood, obtained on the day of influenza vaccination. Specified subset: circulating Tfh, non-naive CD4+CXCR5+PD-1+ (ICOS+CD38+ or ICOS-CD38-). All receptors come from an adult who received the influenza vaccine.

The chain carries TRBV11-2 and TRBJ2-7; no reliable D call. The V end was cut by 5 bases, the J end by 4 bases, with 12 bases between. Germline-derived CDR1 and CDR2 are SGHAT and FQNNGV. This CDR3 comprises 13 residues. For the CDR3, the DNA is TGTGCCAGCAGCCCCCTAGTTGGATACGAGCAGTACTTC. It is translated as CASSPLVGYEQYF. Combining the CDR3 with reference TRBV11-2 and TRBJ2-7 gives the whole variable domain EAGVAQSPRYKIIEKRQSVAFWCNPISGHATLYWYQQILGQGPKLLIQFQNNGVVDDSQLPKDRFSAERLKGVDSTLKIQPAKLEDSAVYLCASSPLVGYEQYFGPGTRLTVT.

V usage is TRBV2 and J usage is TRBJ1-1; D not certain. The CDR3 runs to 13 residues. CDR1 and CDR2 from the germline V gene are SNHLY and FYNNEI. V was clipped by 4 bases and J by 2 bases, with 8 bases between them. CDR3 region: CASSGTANTEAFF. In nucleotides, the CDR3 is TGTGCCAGCAGTGGGACGGCTAACACTGAAGCTTTCTTT.

The rearrangement joins TRBV28 to TRBJ1-5; D may be TRBD1 (5 bases). This CDR3 comprises 17 residues. With 2 bases removed from V and 0 bases from J, the gap between germline ends came to 14 bases. Per the germline V gene, CDR1 is MDHEN and CDR2 is SYDVKM. This CDR3 reads CASSLEGGHISNQPQHF. The CDR3, as DNA: TGTGCCAGCAGTTTAGAAGGTGGACACATTAGCAATCAGCCCCAGCATTTT. Full variable domain (missing parts from reference TRBV28 and TRBJ1-5): DVKVTQSSRYLVKRTGEKVFLECVQDMDHENMFWYRQDPGLGLRLIYFSYDVKMKEKGDIPEGYSVSREKKERFSLILESASTNQTSMYLCASSLEGGHISNQPQHFGDGTRLSIL.

This chain joins TRBV7-8 and TRBJ2-1; tentative D call: TRBD2 (6 bases). Trimming pared 3 bases from V and 5 bases from J, leaving 11 bases between. This CDR3 is built from 14 residues. Germline loops: CDR1 SGHVS, CDR2 FQNEAQ. This CDR3 is CASSFGTRNNEQFF. CDR3 DNA sequence: TGTGCCAGCAGCTTCGGGACTCGAAACAATGAGCAGTTCTTC.

This clone was recorded once. The V call is TRBV7-8, the J call TRBJ2-1; D not certain. CDR1 is SGHVS and CDR2 is FQNEAQ in the germline V gene. The V end lost 1 base, the J end lost 4 bases, and 2 bases lay between the germline ends. The CDR3 runs 12 residues. CDR3 sequence reads: CASSLDYNEQFF. CDR3 nucleotide sequence: TGTGCCAGCAGCTTAGATTACAATGAGCAGTTCTTC.

V is TRBV5-6 and J is TRBJ2-5; tentative D call: TRBD2 (6 bases). Germline values: CDR1 SGHDT, CDR2 YYEEEE. The V and J ends lost 2 bases and 8 bases respectively, with 22 bases between them. The CDR3 contains 16 residues. CDR3: CASSFMGEALGGTQYF. In DNA form, the CDR3 reads TGTGCCAGCAGCTTTATGGGGGAGGCCCTCGGGGGAACCCAGTACTTC. Full variable domain (rest looked up from reference TRBV5-6 and TRBJ2-5): DAGVTQSPTHLIKTRGQQVTLRCSPKSGHDTVSWYQQALGQGPQFIFQYYEEEERQRGNFPDRFSGHQFPNYSSELNVNALLLGDSALYLCASSFMGEALGGTQYFGPGTRLLVL.

J is TRBJ2-3 and V is TRBV15, with D unresolved. Trimming left V 5 bases short and J 5 bases short, with 17 bases between. CDR1 LNHNV and CDR2 YYDKDF come from the germline V gene (reference sequence). The CDR3 is made up of 15 amino acids. CDR3 region: CATSLDPRAVDTQYF. Here the CDR3 DNA reads TGTGCCACCAGCCTCGACCCGCGTGCGGTAGATACGCAGTATTTT. The full variable domain, rest sourced from reference TRBV15 and TRBJ2-3, is DAMVIQNPRYQVTQFGKPVTLSCSQTLNHNVMYWYQQKSSQAPKLLFHYYDKDFNNEADTPDNFQSRRPNTSFCFLDIRSPGLGDTAMYLCATSLDPRAVDTQYFGPGTRLTVL.

This clone has only a few counts. The V gene is TRBV21-1, the J gene TRBJ2-3; TRBD2 reflects the table's D call only, with no check against the DNA. TRBV21-1 is marked as a pseudogene. This CDR3 region has 11 residues. The DNA of the CDR3 is TGTGCCAGCAAACCGGCAGATACGCAGTATTTT. Translated: CASKPADTQYF.

The chain employs TRBV7-2 and TRBJ2-1; D may be TRBD2 (5 bases). V lost 3 bases and J 7 bases, leaving 16 bases between the germline ends. CDR1 is SGHTA, CDR2 FQGNSA, per germline. CDR3 size: 15 residues. CDR3 coding DNA: TGTGCCAGCAGCTTTAGGGTCCGTGGCGGGAATGAGCAGTTCTTC. It is translated as CASSFRVRGGNEQFF.

The chain carries TRBV18 and TRBJ2-1, with D unresolved. Trimming took 2 bases from V and 7 from J, leaving 6 bases between them. The CDR3 contains 12 residues. Germline-derived CDR1 and CDR2 are KGHSH and LQKENI. This CDR3 is CASSPDVNEQFF. The CDR3 DNA sequence: TGTGCCAGCTCACCAGACGTGAATGAGCAGTTCTTC.

The V call is TRBV28, the J call TRBJ1-1; TRBD1 agrees at 7 bases. V was pared by 5 bases and J by 4 bases, with 7 bases of the junction left unmatched. The CDR3 sequence is 14 residues long. Germline values: CDR1 MDHEN, CDR2 SYDVKM. As DNA, the CDR3 is TGTGCCAGCAGTACCACGACAGGGTTCACTGAAGCTTTCTTT. Protein sequence: CASSTTTGFTEAFF. The whole variable domain, filled in from reference TRBV28 and TRBJ1-1, reads DVKVTQSSRYLVKRTGEKVFLECVQDMDHENMFWYRQDPGLGLRLIYFSYDVKMKEKGDIPEGYSVSREKKERFSLILESASTNQTSMYLCASSTTTGFTEAFFGQGTRLTVV.

The V and J genes are TRBV6-4 and TRBJ2-5; D gene uncertain. The CDR3 runs to 14 residues. Germline V gene lookup returns CDR1 MRHNA and CDR2 SNTAGT. V gave up 2 bases and J gave up 2 bases, with 9 bases separating them. CDR3 loop: CASSDSLLQETQYF. DNA of the CDR3: TGTGCCAGCAGTGACAGTCTACTACAAGAGACCCAGTACTTC.

The V call is TRBV7-9, the J call TRBJ2-2; 11 bases fit TRBD1. The ends lost 5 bases at V and 7 bases at J; junction bases unmatched: 9. There are 16 residues in the CDR3. Germline CDR1 SEHNR, CDR2 FQNEAQ (reference sequence). DNA of the CDR3: TGTGCCAGCAGCCCGGGACAGGGGGAAAGGAGCGGGGAGCTGTTTTTT. Translating it yields CASSPGQGERSGELFF.

The chain couples TRBV18 to TRBJ1-5; 7 bases agree with TRBD1. CDR3 length equals 16 residues. Germline CDR1 KGHSH, CDR2 LQKENI. Losses at the gene ends were 3 bases for V and 0 bases for J; bases not matched to a gene: 5. The CDR3 sequence: CASSPGTANSNQPQHF. The CDR3 bases are TGTGCCAGCTCACCCGGGACAGCTAATAGCAATCAGCCCCAGCATTTT.

This clone showed up just once. V gene TRBV5-6 combines with J gene TRBJ1-4; D gene unclear. Germline assignment: CDR1 SGHDT and CDR2 YYEEEE. V dropped 1 base and J dropped 7 bases, with 8 bases sitting between them. The CDR3 covers 13 residues. The CDR3 nucleotides read TGTGCCAGCAGCTTGCTAGGGAGTGAAAAACTGTTTTTT. Translated, it gives CASSLLGSEKLFF.

The chain carries TRBV5-1 and TRBJ1-1; no firm D call. The CDR3 is 14 residues long. Trimming removed 0 bases from V and 2 bases from J, with 8 bases in between. Germline CDR1 is SGHRS and CDR2 is YFSETQ. CDR3 bases: TGCGCCAGCAGCTTGGTCAGCCACAACACTGAAGCTTTCTTT. The encoded protein is CASSLVSHNTEAFF.

This rearrangement joins TRBV5-6 to TRBJ2-1; D unresolved. Trimming pared 0 bases from V and 9 bases from J, leaving 10 bases between. The CDR3 spans 13 residues. Germline V gene sequence: CDR1 SGHDT, CDR2 YYEEEE. The CDR3 is CASSLGTIREQFF. The DNA for the CDR3 is TGTGCCAGCAGCTTGGGAACTATCCGTGAGCAGTTCTTC.

This chain connects TRBV7-2 to TRBJ1-5; 7 bases fit TRBD1. Germline V CDR1 and CDR2: SGHTA, FQGNSA. The CDR3 has 14 residues. V lost 4 bases, J lost 5 bases, and 5 bases stayed unmatched. The CDR3 sequence is CASSWQGGDQPQHF. The CDR3 DNA reads as TGTGCCAGCAGCTGGCAGGGGGGGGATCAGCCCCAGCATTTT.

The chain carries TRBV29-1 and TRBJ2-7; 9 positions agree with TRBD2. The CDR3 spans 12 residues. J was trimmed by 12 bases and V by 6 bases; bases with no gene match: 12. The germline gives CDR1 SQVTM, CDR2 ANQGSEA. This CDR3 is CSVSESSGVLYF. The DNA of the CDR3 is TGCAGCGTGAGCGAATCTAGCGGGGTACTGTACTTC.

This clone was picked up a small number of times. V usage is TRBV6-1 and J usage is TRBJ2-5; no clear D gene. V was clipped by 2 bases and J by 2 bases, with 9 bases between them. The length of the CDR3 is 14 residues. In germline, CDR1 is MNHNS, CDR2 SASEGT. CDR3 DNA: TGTGCCAGCAGTGAACGGGCGCCGCAAGAGACCCAGTACTTC. Protein: CASSERAPQETQYF.